A single sample gave rise to the 10 T cell receptor beta chains below, sequenced in a study of OX40 agonist ivuxolimab in advanced cancers. Assay used: immunoSEQ multiplex PCR; TCRdb lists only in-frame clones, some missing. The data show around 20,000 clones, about 80% seen once. Specimen: CD4+ or CD8+ T cells sorted from blood, collected in a trial of the OX40 agonist ivuxolimab. The receptors were sampled from an adult with an advanced solid tumor such as melanoma, head and neck, liver or kidney cancer.

The V gene is TRBV27, the J gene TRBJ2-2; D tentatively reads TRBD1 or TRBD2 (5 bases each). Between the trimmed V and J ends, which lost 6 bases and 6 bases, there was a span of 11 bases. Germline V gene lookup returns CDR1 MNHEY and CDR2 SMNVEV (reference sequence). This CDR3 is built from 13 residues. CDR3 region: CASSWGSSGELFF. The CDR3 bases are TGTGCCAGCAGCTGGGGGTCGTCCGGGGAGCTGTTTTTT.

The rearrangement uses TRBV11-3 and TRBJ2-3, with a weak D call TRBD2 (5 bases). V was shortened by 5 bases and J by 5 bases, with 8 bases between the two germline ends. The CDR3 runs 12 residues. Germline loops: CDR1 SGHNT, CDR2 YENEEA. The DNA for the CDR3 is TGTGCCAGCAGCGGACTGGAAGATACGCAGTATTTT. It codes for CASSGLEDTQYF. Combining the CDR3 with reference TRBV11-3 and TRBJ2-3 gives the whole variable domain EAGVVQSPRYKIIEKKQPVAFWCNPISGHNTLYWYLQNLGQGPELLIRYENEEAVDDSQLPKDRFSAERLKGVDSTLKIQPAELGDSAVYLCASSGLEDTQYFGPGTRLTVL.

The chain has TRBV7-9 and TRBJ2-7, with D uncertain. The CDR3 has 13 residues. Trimming removed 6 bases at V and 4 bases at J, with 13 bases between. Looked up from germline, CDR1 is SEHNR and CDR2 is FQNEAQ (reference sequence). The CDR3, as DNA: TGTGCCAGCAGGGCAGGCGGTCTATACGAGCAGTACTTC. Encoded protein: CASRAGGLYEQYF.

J is TRBJ2-3 and V is TRBV27; D is unresolved. Per the germline V gene, CDR1 is MNHEY and CDR2 is SMNVEV (reference sequence). CDR3 size: 12 residues. Trimming took 5 bases from V and 8 from J, leaving 11 bases between them. Here the CDR3 reads CASSESLITQYF. In nucleotides, the CDR3 is TGTGCCAGCAGTGAAAGTTTGATTACGCAGTATTTT.

The DNA of the CDR3 is TGTGCCAGCAGTCTTTCGACAGGGGGGTACGAGCAGTACTTC. Its translation: CASSLSTGGYEQYF. V is TRBV28 and J is TRBJ2-7; 9 bases map to TRBD1. CDR1 and CDR2 from the germline V gene are MDHEN and SYDVKM. Trimming removed 5 bases from V and 4 bases from J; junction bases left unmatched: 6. The CDR3 contains 14 residues.

The V call is TRBV7-9, the J call TRBJ2-5, with a weak D call TRBD2 (5 bases). This CDR3 spans 13 amino acids. With 5 bases removed from V and 2 bases from J, the gap between germline ends came to 9 bases. The germline V gene encodes CDR1 SEHNR and CDR2 FQNEAQ (reference sequence). The CDR3 loop reads CASSQGLQETQYF. CDR3 in DNA: TGTGCCAGCAGCCAAGGACTGCAAGAGACCCAGTACTTC.

The chain joins TRBV27 to TRBJ1-5; D not resolved. The V gene lost 3 bases and the J gene lost 3 bases, with 6 bases spanning the gap. Germline values: CDR1 MNHEY, CDR2 SMNVEV (reference sequence). This CDR3 comprises 13 residues. The CDR3 region is CASSFGTNQPQHF. As DNA, the CDR3 is TGTGCCAGCAGTTTCGGAACCAATCAGCCCCAGCATTTT.

The V and J genes are TRBV19 and TRBJ2-3, with 7 bases lining up with TRBD1. J lost 6 bases, V lost 6 bases, and 12 bases had no gene match. Germline V lookup: CDR1 LNHDA, CDR2 SQIVND (reference sequence). The CDR3 extends over 15 amino acids. The DNA for the CDR3 is TGTGCCAGTAGCCTCCGGGACAGCCGGATGGATACGCAGTATTTT. Amino acid sequence: CASSLRDSRMDTQYF.

The CDR3 DNA follows: TGTGCCAGTAGCCCTGGGTACGCGCGGGGGCTCTACGAGCAGTACTTC. Protein sequence: CASSPGYARGLYEQYF. The rearrangement links TRBV19 to TRBJ2-7; tentative D call: TRBD2 (7 bases). The germline gives CDR1 LNHDA, CDR2 SQIVND (reference sequence). Trimming left V 6 bases short and J 3 bases short, with 21 bases between. The CDR3 length is 16 residues.

The chain combines TRBV4-1 with TRBJ1-2; D not certain. V lost 1 base and J 6 bases, leaving 6 bases between the germline ends. This CDR3 comprises 12 residues. In germline, CDR1 is MGHRA, CDR2 YSYEKL. CDR3 region: CASSQVGHGYTF. The CDR3 bases are TGCGCCAGCAGCCAAGTCGGACATGGCTACACCTTC.